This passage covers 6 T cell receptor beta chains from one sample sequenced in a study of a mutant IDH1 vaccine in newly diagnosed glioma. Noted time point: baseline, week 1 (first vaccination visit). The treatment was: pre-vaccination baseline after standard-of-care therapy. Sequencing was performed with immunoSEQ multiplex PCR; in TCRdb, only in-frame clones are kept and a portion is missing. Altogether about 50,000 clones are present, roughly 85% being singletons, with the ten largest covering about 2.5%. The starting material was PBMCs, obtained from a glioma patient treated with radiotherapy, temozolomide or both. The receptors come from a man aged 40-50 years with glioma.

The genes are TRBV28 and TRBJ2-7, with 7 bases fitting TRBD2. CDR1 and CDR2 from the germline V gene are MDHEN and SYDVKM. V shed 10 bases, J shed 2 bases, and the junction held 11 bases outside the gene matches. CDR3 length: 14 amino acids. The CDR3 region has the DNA TGTGCCATAGCATGGCGGGAGTCCCCCTACGAGCAGTACTTC. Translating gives CAIAWRESPYEQYF.

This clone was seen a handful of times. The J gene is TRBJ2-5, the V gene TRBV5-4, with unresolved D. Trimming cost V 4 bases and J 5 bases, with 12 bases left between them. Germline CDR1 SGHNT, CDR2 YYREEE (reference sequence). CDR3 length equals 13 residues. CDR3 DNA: TGTGCCAGCAGCGTGCCCTTTTCCGAGACCCAGTACTTC. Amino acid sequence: CASSVPFSETQYF.

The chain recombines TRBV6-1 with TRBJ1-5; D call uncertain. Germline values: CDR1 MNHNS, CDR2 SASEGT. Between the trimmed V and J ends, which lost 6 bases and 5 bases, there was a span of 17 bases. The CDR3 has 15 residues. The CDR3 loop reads CASRKLQALDQPQHF. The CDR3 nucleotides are TGTGCCAGCAGAAAATTGCAGGCGCTTGATCAGCCCCAGCATTTT.

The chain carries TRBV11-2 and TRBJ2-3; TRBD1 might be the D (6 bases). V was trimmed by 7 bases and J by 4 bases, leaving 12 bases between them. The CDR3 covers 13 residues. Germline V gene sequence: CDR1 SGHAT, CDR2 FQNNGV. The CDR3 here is CASIQGDADTQYF. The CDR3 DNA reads TGTGCCAGCATACAGGGTGATGCAGATACGCAGTATTTT. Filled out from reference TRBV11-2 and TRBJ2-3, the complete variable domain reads EAGVAQSPRYKIIEKRQSVAFWCNPISGHATLYWYQQILGQGPKLLIQFQNNGVVDDSQLPKDRFSAERLKGVDSTLKIQPAKLEDSAVYLCASIQGDADTQYFGPGTRLTVL.

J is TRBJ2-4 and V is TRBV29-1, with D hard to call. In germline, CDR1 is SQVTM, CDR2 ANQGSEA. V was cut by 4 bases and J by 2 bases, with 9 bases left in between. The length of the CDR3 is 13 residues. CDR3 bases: TGCAGCGTTGTGTTGGGATCCAAAAACATTCAGTACTTC. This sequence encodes CSVVLGSKNIQYF.

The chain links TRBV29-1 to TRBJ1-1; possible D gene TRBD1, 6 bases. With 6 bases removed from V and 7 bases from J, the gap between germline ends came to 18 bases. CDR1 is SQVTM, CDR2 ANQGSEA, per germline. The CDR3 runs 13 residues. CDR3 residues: CSVTTGWYGEAFF. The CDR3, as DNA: TGCAGCGTAACCACAGGGTGGTATGGTGAAGCTTTCTTT.